This TCR beta chain was documented in a study of cytomegalovirus exposure and HLA in healthy donors (dated by TCRdb to the late 2010s). About the study as a whole: According to an earlier analysis of 587 of the donors, about 179 million T cells yielded 90 million to 130 million unique TCR beta sequences and 250 to 350 Gb of sequence data. Among roughly 400 genotyped donors of the cohort, an average of roughly 240,000 unique TCR beta nucleotide sequences were sequenced per donor, roughly a sixth of them non-productive. Of the 300 to 500 genotyped donors, less than 90% were placed in the genetic ancestry cluster associated with self-reported Caucasian donors. The aim of the study was to test whether cataloging public T cell receptors could identify signatures of past pathogen exposure. The T cell repertoires of 666 subjects were profiled by immunosequencing and related to cytomegalovirus serostatus. Rather than using new phenotypic data, the later analysis identified candidate immune exposures from TCR beta sequences and from how often those sequences occurred across donors. Every discovery cohort repertoire had been produced on one sequencing platform. HLA typing included class I and class II loci at four-digit resolution. Donor age, sex, ethnicity and CMV serostatus were collected together with the repertoire data. A later genetic analysis took genome-wide SNP genotypes for about 55% of the 666 donors and used that subset as a discovery cohort. In addition to the first cohort of around 670 subjects, a separate validation cohort of 100 to 150 different subjects was used. In a later analysis, previously published TCR beta repertoires from 666 donors were re-analyzed and high-resolution HLA genotyping was added so that TCR occurrence patterns could be studied. About five DR-DQ haplotypes were handled as single units for association and clustering, since linkage in the cohort was strong. An early release that covered about 600 HLA-typed donors contained approximately 300 gigabases of sequencing data and approximately 85 million unique TCR sequences. An earlier analysis of roughly 580 of the donors used high-throughput TCR beta sequencing to judge whether each TCR beta V gene segment behaved as functional or pseudogenic. High-throughput TCR immunosequencing, statistical association of individual TCRs with disease status, and machine learning were combined to predict cytomegalovirus infection status. The number of typed donors differed by locus: about 620-630 for A, B, C, DRB1 and DQB1; 500 to 550 for DQA1; over 600 for DPA1; and roughly 450 for DPB1.

The full study reports these points: The cohort was sequenced for TCR beta chains only, and without alpha or paired-chain data the features that could be detected were limited. The classifier was reported to diagnose cytomegalovirus status with high specificity and sensitivity in both the original and validation cohorts. The only immune exposure information available for the cohort was CMV serostatus. Roughly uniform sequencing depth across donors was assumed in presence/absence analyses, although this assumption may not hold. A group of highly shared sequence variants was considered likely to be a technical artifact of the sequencing pipeline. A further reported finding was that TCR beta sequences accurately predicted the HLA-A and HLA-B alleles for most subjects in the first cohort. Broadly in line with IMGT annotations, most TCR beta V segments showed up in productive rearrangements about 87% or about 30% of the time in an earlier analysis of about 500 of the donors. Strong co-occurrence of HLA alleles, especially DR and DQ, made assigning TCR associations to individual alleles difficult. Seventeen rarely observed V segments, including chromosome 9 orphons, were excluded from the earlier analysis of 550 to 700 of the donors because counts were too low. In a later analysis, TCR association rates were found to vary across HLA loci, with the most associated TCRs seen for DRB1 alleles and the fewest for HLA-C alleles. In a later analysis, most CMV-associated TCR beta chains were found to appear HLA-restricted, with HLA associations seemingly driven largely by CMV exposure. The study listed 150 to 200 TCR beta chains as associated with cytomegalovirus. Because HLA typing was unavailable for some donors at each locus, only the typed subset was used in association tests. An association between a missense DCLRE1C variant and V-gene and J-gene trimming of TCR beta chains was found in a later genetic analysis and replicated in an independent cohort. Some IMGT-functional V segments, including TRBV6-2 and TRBV6-3, could not be distinguished by the 87-base-pair reads and were therefore excluded. In vitro tests confirmed that three of the cytomegalovirus-associated TCR beta chains recognize cytomegalovirus antigens. Specific HLA alleles were associated with roughly 16,000 TCR beta sequences at a false discovery rate of 0.05 in a later analysis. While some public TCRs were present in many individuals, most TCR sequences turned up only very rarely across donors. The authors suggested that the approach could potentially be generalized to other disease states and immunological phenotypes. A later genetic analysis reported fewer N-insertions in productive TCRs among donors in an Asian-associated ancestry cluster than the roughly 700-donor mean. In a later analysis, HLA-associated TCR beta chains showed more clonal expansion and lower generation probabilities than non-associated chains that were equally common. Linkage disequilibrium might explain the correlated functional status among segregating V segments, but an unknown experimental factor could not be excluded. In a later analysis, several top co-occurrence clusters were reported to appear linked to parvovirus B19, influenza, CMV and Epstein-Barr virus.

About this clone: The antigen it binds to is not known. Within one base of it there is no much larger clone, and no base qualities were kept.

Libraries were prepared through the immunoSEQ multiplex PCR assay. The multiplex PCR relied on a mix of 60 forward primers for TCR Vbeta segments and 13 reverse primers for TCR Jbeta segments. The CDR3 region of rearranged TCR beta genes was amplified from genomic DNA with a multiplex PCR assay. The Illumina HiSeq System was used to sequence the amplified TCR beta libraries as 87-base-pair reads. As for the original processing: A later analysis counted about 80 million unique TCR beta chains across the roughly 700 repertoires, and 9 million to 14 million of these chains were shared by at least two donors. Raw reads were error-corrected and collapsed into unique sequences with a nearest-neighbor algorithm that merged closely related sequences to remove PCR and sequencing errors. Alignment of CDR3 sequences to IMGT reference sequences was used to assign V, D and J gene segments. For a sequence to be retained, a match of at least six nucleotides was required to both a V gene segment and a J gene segment. Rearrangements were called productive when the CDR3 lacked stop codons and stayed in frame with V and J; all others were non-productive. CDR3 was defined by IMGT convention, running from the second conserved V-encoded cysteine to the conserved J-encoded phenylalanine. Sequences without an unambiguous match to a single V gene segment were excluded from the earlier analysis of 450 to 750 of the donors. In an earlier analysis of some 590 of the donors, a V segment was called functional when productive rearrangements were above 56.7%, and segregating when the standard deviation between donors exceeded 5%. A statistical classification framework was built to diagnose cytomegalovirus status from the catalog of TCR beta chain sequences. V and J gene assignment, in a later analysis, came from comparing TCR nucleotide sequences with IMGT/GENE-DB human TR gene sequences. The TCRdist pipeline was used in a later analysis to assign CDR3 sequences and most-parsimonious VDJ recombination scenarios. A later analysis defined each TCR beta chain by its CDR3 amino acid sequence plus V-gene family, and excluded reads lacking a unique V-gene family. In a later analysis, 450 to 600 highly shared, low-generation-probability nucleotide sequences were removed to address suspected cross-contamination and a sequencing artifact. In a later analysis, a clonal expansion index for each public chain was calculated from normalized within-repertoire ranks of inferred template counts. In a later analysis, generation probabilities were computed with a VDJ recombination model fitted to out-of-frame rearrangements, and the resulting probabilities were checked against IGoR. A later analysis scored TCR-TCR, TCR-HLA and TCR-CMV co-occurrence with hypergeometric tests, applying a repertoire-size bias correction to TCR pairs. To estimate false discovery rates, a later analysis permuted the HLA or CMV assignments 20 times. A later analysis grouped co-occurring TCRs with DBSCAN, adding TCRdist sequence similarity when clustering within HLA-allele-positive subsets. Co-occurrence clustering excluded repertoires with fewer than 30,000 or more than 120,000 public chains, plus five with anomalous nucleotide sharing. TCRdb holds this immuneACCESS table with in-frame rearrangements only. Some clones are missing; in checked studies, unresolved V genes explain under half, and the rest has no known cause. V and J calls and clone size are given by that table; D and trimming were obtained from the DNA. Counted in this sample were about 180,000 clones; about 69% of them appeared once. The ten biggest clones cover 2.9% of the sample.

The cohort was made up of about 670 healthy bone marrow donors. All cohort members were sampled while nominally healthy, although unrecorded immune exposures were likely present. The donor was CMV seronegative and was included in the group of a few hundred seronegative cohort members. Every donor gave a peripheral blood sample, and the peripheral blood mononuclear cells from that sample were used for TCR beta sequencing. Genomic DNA extraction from the blood cell samples was performed with the Qiagen DNeasy Blood Extraction Kit. The germline V gene (reference sequence) specifies GTSNPN as CDR1 and SVGIG as CDR2. The CDR3 sequence holds 10 residues, the cysteine and phenylalanine included. The entry retains the CDR3 DNA only, 30 bases that are in frame from base 1. Trimming costs V 3 bases and J 4 bases, and their ends lie 3 bases apart.

This sequence was found in a male donor in good health and CMV-seronegative. The chain is assembled from TRBV30 and TRBJ2-5; there is no confident call for the D gene. Sequenced: PBMCs. The CDR3: CAWSGETQYF. The DNA sequence follows: TGTGCCTGGAGCGGAGAGACCCAGTACTTC.